This T cell receptor beta chain appears in the sequencing data of a study of blood T cell repertoires in COVID-19. For the study at large: Samples of COVID-19 (acute and convalescent) were obtained from the United States, Italy and Spain.

Cohorts were determined from participant-reported clinical history. The CDR3 runs to 15 residues. CDR1 and CDR2 (germline): MGHRA, YSYEKL. Unmatched junction bases numbered 6, after V lost 1 base and J lost 4 bases. The data were produced by immunoSEQ multiplex PCR, yet TCRdb's version contains in-frame clones alone and is incomplete. Of about 160,000 clones in the sample, 80% were seen once. Sequenced sample: PBMCs or T cells enriched from blood (not recorded which). The sequence derives from an older woman who had recovered from COVID-19. The rearrangement uses TRBV4-1 and TRBJ2-7; TRBD1 agrees at 8 bases. The CDR3, as DNA: TGCGCCAGCAGCCAAGTGGACAGGGAGCTGTACGAGCAGTACTTC. Translated, it gives CASSQVDRELYEQYF.